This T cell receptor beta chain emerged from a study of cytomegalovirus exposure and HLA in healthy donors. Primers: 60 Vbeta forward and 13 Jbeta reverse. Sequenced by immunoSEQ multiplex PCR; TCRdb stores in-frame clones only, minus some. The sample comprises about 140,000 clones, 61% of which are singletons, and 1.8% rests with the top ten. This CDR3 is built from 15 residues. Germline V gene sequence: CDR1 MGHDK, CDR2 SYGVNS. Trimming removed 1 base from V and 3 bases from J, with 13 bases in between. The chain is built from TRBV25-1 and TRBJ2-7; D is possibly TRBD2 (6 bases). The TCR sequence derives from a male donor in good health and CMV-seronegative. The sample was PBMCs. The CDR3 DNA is TGTGCCAGCAGTGAATGGAGCCAGGGAGGCTACGAGCAGTACTTC. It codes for CASSEWSQGGYEQYF.